A single sample gave rise to the 24 T cell receptor delta chains below, sequenced in a study of gamma-delta chains in newborns, infants, children. TCRdb re-called clones from the reads via CATT. The repertoire holds 9,500 to 12,000 delta-chain clones, roughly 8.5% seen once, with 3.5% to 4% in the top ten. The sample taken for sequencing was blood. The receptor set was obtained from a child who was a newborn, infant or young child, either healthy, febrile or measles-vaccinated (not recorded which).

By proportion, this clone is medium-sized. In the same sample, other DNA sequences code for this CDR3. This rearrangement joins TRDV2 to TRDJ3; possibly TRDD3 for D (6 bases). Trimming removed 0 bases from V and 0 bases from J, with 11 bases in between. Germline V gene data show CDR1 as GEAIGNYY and CDR2 as EKD. The CDR3 runs to 18 residues. CDR3 residues: CACDTGDARSWDTRQMFF. The CDR3 bases are TGTGCCTGTGACACCGGGGATGCCCGCTCCTGGGACACCCGACAGATGTTTTTC.

No call was made for the V gene; the J gene is TRDJ1; the table gives TRDD3 as D, unverified against the DNA. The CDR3 extends over 18 amino acids. The CDR3 reads CACDTVGSPPQHTDKLIF. DNA for the CDR3: TGTGCCTGTGACACCGTGGGGTCCCCGCCGCAACACACCGATAAACTCATCTTT.

Although no V gene was called, TRDJ1 is the J gene; the table's D call TRDD3 went unverified against the DNA. The CDR3 extends over 17 amino acids. This CDR3 reads CACDTVGGGFRTDKLIF. In nucleotides, the CDR3 is TGTGCCTGTGACACCGTCGGTGGGGGTTTTCGGACCGATAAACTCATCTTT.

This clone has just a few counts. The junction departs from the called germline gene at one end, perhaps through a read error. The same CDR3 can be traced to other DNA sequences in this sample. This chain connects TRDV2 to TRDJ1, with 13 bases that match TRDD3. The germline V gene encodes CDR1 GEAIGNYY and CDR2 EKD. CDR3 length: 18 amino acids. Here the CDR3 DNA reads TGTGCCTGTGATAGGGTACTGGGGGATACGAGAAACACCGACAAACTCATCTTT. This sequence encodes CACDRVLGDTRNTDKLIF.

A few counts support this clone. The chain couples TRAV29/DV5 to TRDJ1; D gene ambiguous. CDR1 is NSMFDY and CDR2 is ISSIKDK in the germline V gene. Trimming left V 0 bases short and J 0 bases short, with 12 bases between. The CDR3 is 15 residues long. Written as DNA, the CDR3 is TGTGCAGCAAGCGCGTTTCGCCGACACACCGATAAACTCATCTTT. Translated: CAASAFRRHTDKLIF.

This clone is classed as medium-sized. V and J are TRDV2 and TRDJ1, with 8 bases aligning to TRDD3. After removal of 3 bases from V and 0 bases from J, the junction contained 11 bases not matched to a gene. This CDR3 is 17 amino acids long. Looked up from germline, CDR1 is GEAIGNYY and CDR2 is EKD. In DNA, the CDR3 is TGTGCCTGTGACTTACTGGGGGGAGACGGCGACACCGATAAACTCATCTTT. It translates to CACDLLGGDGDTDKLIF.

The chain couples TRDV2 to TRDJ1, with TRDD3 matching over 9 bases. J was trimmed by 4 bases and V by 1 base; bases with no gene match: 9. Per the germline V gene, CDR1 is GEAIGNYY and CDR2 is EKD. CDR3 size: 16 residues. The CDR3 DNA reads as TGTGCCTGTGACACGCTGGGGGATCATGGAGGCGATAAACTCATCTTT. Translating gives CACDTLGDHGGDKLIF.

A few counts support this clone. This same CDR3 is encoded by further DNA sequences in the sample. V gene TRDV2 combines with J gene TRDJ1, with 8 bases aligning to TRDD3. From germline, CDR1 is GEAIGNYY and CDR2 EKD. Trimming cost V 0 bases and J 7 bases; bases outside gene matches: 9. The CDR3 consists of 15 residues. CDR3 sequence reads: CACDTLLGGPGKLIF. The CDR3 region has the DNA TGTGCCTGTGACACCTTACTGGGGGGACCGGGTAAACTCATCTTT.

There are a few counts of this clone. The rearrangement joins TRDV2 to TRDJ1, with 8 positions matching TRDD3. The CDR3 sequence is 16 residues long. V dropped 1 base and J dropped 0; count of bases not matched to a gene: 6. Germline CDR1 is GEAIGNYY and CDR2 is EKD. CDR3 sequence reads: CACDTLGVKYTDKLIF. CDR3 DNA: TGTGCCTGTGACACACTGGGGGTCAAGTACACCGATAAACTCATCTTT.

J is TRDJ1 and V is TRDV2; 10 positions agree with TRDD3. The junction had 9 bases not matched to a gene; V was cut back by 0 bases and J by 0 bases. Germline V CDR1 and CDR2: GEAIGNYY, EKD. The CDR3 extends over 18 amino acids. The CDR3 DNA sequence: TGTGCCTGTGACACCGTAAGTACTGGGGGATTCAACACCGATAAACTCATCTTT. This gives the protein CACDTVSTGGFNTDKLIF.

In this sample, this clone turned up a few times. This CDR3 is also generated by other DNA sequences in the sample. This sequence joins TRDV2 and TRDJ3; the D gene is possibly TRDD3 (6 bases). Trimming stripped 0 bases from V and 1 base from J, with 12 bases between. This CDR3 is 18 amino acids long. In germline, CDR1 is GEAIGNYY, CDR2 EKD. The DNA for the CDR3 is TGTGCCTGTGACACCTGGGGGGGCAGTTCCTGGGACACCCGACAGATGTTTTTC. Protein product: CACDTWGGSSWDTRQMFF.

Of note for this clone: Other DNA sequences from this sample encode an identical CDR3 as well. V and J are TRDV2 and TRDJ1, with TRDD3 matching over 12 bases. Germline CDR1 and CDR2: GEAIGNYY and EKD. Germline trimming cut 3 bases from V and 5 bases from J; bases unmatched to any gene: 3. The CDR3 sequence is 14 residues long. The CDR3 bases are TGTGCCTGTGACTCCCTGGGGGATACGGATAAACTCATCTTT. Translating it yields CACDSLGDTDKLIF.

This clone was found a few times. A read error may explain this, as a much larger clone is one base away. This chain connects TRDV2 to TRDJ1; D is uncertain. Germline V gene lookup returns CDR1 GEAIGNYY and CDR2 EKD. Trimming pared 3 bases from V and 3 bases from J, leaving 19 bases between. This CDR3 is built from 16 residues. CDR3 in DNA: TGTGCCTGTGACCAAGTTAGCCGGACGGACGCCGATAAACTCATCTTT. Translating gives CACDQVSRTDADKLIF.

The CDR3 DNA is TGTGCCTGTGACACCGTAGGGCCGGCTTACGCCGATAAACTCATCTTT. Translating it yields CACDTVGPAYADKLIF. This rearrangement joins TRDV2 to TRDJ1; D is undetermined. The CDR3 runs 16 residues. The V gene's germline CDR1 is GEAIGNYY and CDR2 EKD. Trimming removed 0 bases from V and 3 bases from J, with 16 bases in between.

J is TRDJ1 and V is TRDV2; 11 nucleotides agree with TRDD3. Here the J gene came from matching the DNA to germline, since TCRdb omits it. This CDR3 is built from 16 residues. The junction had 8 bases not matched to a gene; V was cut back by 3 bases and J by 3 bases. Germline V gene lookup returns CDR1 GEAIGNYY and CDR2 EKD. In DNA, the CDR3 is TGTGCCTGTGACCCTGTACTGGGGGATATGCCCGATAAACTCATCTTT. It codes for CACDPVLGDMPDKLIF.

V usage is TRDV2 and J usage is TRDJ1, with 7 bases lining up with TRDD3. The V gene end was trimmed by 5 bases and the J gene end by 0 bases; junction bases not matched to a gene: 11. The CDR3 has 16 amino acids. The germline V gene encodes CDR1 GEAIGNYY and CDR2 EKD. DNA of the CDR3: TGTGCCTGTGTCGGTTTGGGGGAGGAGTACACCGATAAACTCATCTTT. This codes for CACVGLGEEYTDKLIF.

For this clone: Other DNA sequences within the sample encode an identical CDR3. This rearrangement joins TRDV1 to TRDJ2; 12 bases map to TRDD3. Germline loops: CDR1 TSWWSYY, CDR2 QGS. There are 26 residues in the CDR3. J gave up 2 bases and V 0 bases, and 28 bases lay outside the gene matches. The CDR3 DNA sequence: TGTGCTCTTGGGGAACTTTTCGCGCCTACAAAGTCCTTAGTACTGGGGGATACACTCTTGACAGCACAACTCTTCTTT. Residues: CALGELFAPTKSLVLGDTLLTAQLFF.

The table lists this clone with a few counts. V gene TRDV2 combines with J gene TRDJ1; 7 bases are a match to TRDD3. CDR1 is GEAIGNYY, CDR2 EKD, per germline. Trimming removed 5 bases from V and 0 bases from J; junction bases left unmatched: 20. The CDR3 is made up of 19 amino acids. The CDR3, as DNA: TGTGCCTGTGTTGGTCTTTCCTCTACTGGGGAGGGGTACACCGATAAACTCATCTTT. Protein product: CACVGLSSTGEGYTDKLIF.

In regard to this clone: An end of the junction differs from the germline gene, which may be a read error. The chain recombines TRDV2 with TRDJ3; D unresolved. The CDR3 runs to 17 residues. Germline loops: CDR1 GEAIGNYY, CDR2 EKD. The CDR3: CACDSADQPWDTRQMFF. As DNA, the CDR3 is TGCGCCTGTGACTCTGCGGATCAACCCTGGGACACCCGACAGATGTTTTTC.

This rearrangement joins TRDV2 to TRDJ1; D call uncertain. Germline CDR1 reads GEAIGNYY; CDR2 reads EKD. The V end lost 6 bases, the J end lost 1 base, and 29 bases lay between the germline ends. The length of the CDR3 is 19 residues. The CDR3, as DNA: TGTGCCTGTTCACACGTGCCGCTCGACGGGAAAGTTGGCACCGATAAACTCATCTTT. Translating it yields CACSHVPLDGKVGTDKLIF.

This clone was observed a handful of times. This sequence joins TRDV2 and TRDJ3; 10 nucleotides line up with TRDD3. This CDR3 has 22 amino acids. Trimming at V came to 0 bases and at J to 0 bases, leaving 13 bases not matched to a gene. The germline V gene has CDR1 GEAIGNYY and CDR2 EKD. CDR3 region: CACDTVGTGGSVSSWDTRQMFF. CDR3 bases: TGTGCCTGTGACACCGTCGGTACTGGGGGATCCGTTAGCTCCTGGGACACCCGACAGATGTTTTTC.

The rearrangement uses TRDV2 and TRDJ3; 8 bases fit TRDD3. CDR1 is GEAIGNYY and CDR2 is EKD in the germline V gene. V was clipped by 0 bases and J by 2 bases; unmatched bases: 5. This CDR3 is built from 18 residues. The chain's CDR3 is CACDTVTGGAWDTRQMFF. In nucleotides, the CDR3 is TGTGCCTGTGACACCGTTACTGGGGGTGCCTGGGACACCCGACAGATGTTTTTC.

Of note for this clone: With a much larger clone just one base away, this may be a read error. At the DNA level, this CDR3 is encoded by other sequences in the same sample as well. The chain uses TRDV2 and TRDJ1, with 7 bases identical to TRDD3. This CDR3 is 14 amino acids long. Per germline, CDR1 GEAIGNYY and CDR2 EKD. Trimming took 0 bases from V and 1 from J; bases not matched to a gene: 1. The CDR3 protein is CACDTLGVTDKLIF. The DNA for the CDR3 is TGTGCCTGTGACACCCTGGGGGTCACCGATAAACTCATCTTT.

This clone was observed a few times. The chain links TRDV2 to TRDJ1; 8 bases are a match to TRDD3. This CDR3 spans 18 amino acids. Per the germline V gene, CDR1 is GEAIGNYY and CDR2 is EKD. The trim removed 3 bases at V and 0 bases at J, leaving 14 bases unmatched. The CDR3 sequence: CACDLLSDWGQYTDKLIF. CDR3 coding DNA: TGTGCCTGTGACCTTCTCTCAGACTGGGGGCAATACACCGATAAACTCATCTTT.